This T cell receptor beta chain stems from a study of T cell changes during pregnancy in multiple sclerosis (dated by TCRdb to about 2019). For context, the study as a whole: Changes in the T cell repertoire over the course of pregnancy were examined in this study in women with multiple sclerosis.

According to the germline V gene, CDR1 reads SGHDT and CDR2 reads YYEEEE. Trimming at the junction amounts to 0 bases on V and 5 bases on J, and the germline ends lie 11 bases apart. The CDR3 runs 14 residues from the cysteine to the phenylalanine. Only CDR3 DNA remains: 42 bases, in frame from the first base. Library generation was performed with the immunoSEQ multiplex PCR assay. The source is immuneACCESS, and TCRdb retained only in-frame sequences with V and J called. Part of the clones is not carried over; for the studies checked, unresolved V genes explain less than half of this, and the remainder is unexplained. The sample table holds approximately 82,000 clones, of which 75% to 95% were seen once. Jointly, the top ten make up around 0.5% of the sample. Remarks on this clone: The target of this receptor is not known. No much larger clone exists at a distance of one base, and base qualities are not known.

This TCR was recovered from a female donor with multiple sclerosis, enrolled in a pregnancy study. This sample comprised CD4+ T cells from peripheral blood mononuclear cells, obtained in the second trimester of pregnancy. The chain joins TRBV5-6 to TRBJ1-2, with the D gene too uncertain to name. The DNA is TGTGCCAGCAGCTTGGCGGGGAAATCGTATGGCTACACCTTC. Translated, this is CASSLAGKSYGYTF.